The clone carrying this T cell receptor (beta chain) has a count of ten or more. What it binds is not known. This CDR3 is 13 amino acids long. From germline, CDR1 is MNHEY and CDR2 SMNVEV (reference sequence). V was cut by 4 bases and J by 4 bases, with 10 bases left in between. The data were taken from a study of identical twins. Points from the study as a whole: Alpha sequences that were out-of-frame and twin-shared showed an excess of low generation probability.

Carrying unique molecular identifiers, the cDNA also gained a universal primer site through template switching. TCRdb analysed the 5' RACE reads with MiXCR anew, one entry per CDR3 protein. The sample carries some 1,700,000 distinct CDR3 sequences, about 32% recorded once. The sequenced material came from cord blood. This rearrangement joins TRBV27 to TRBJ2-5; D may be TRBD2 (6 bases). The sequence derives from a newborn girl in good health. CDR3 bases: TGTGCCAGCAGTTCCCGGAGGGGAGAGACCCAGTACTTC. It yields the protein CASSSRRGETQYF.